Listed below are T cell receptor beta chains from one sample, sequenced in a study of blood T cells in healthy people across ages. MiXCR, run by TCRdb on the 5' RACE reads, gives a single entry per CDR3 protein. The sample shows 1.5 million to 2 million distinct CDR3 sequences, approximately 40% of them seen only once. Sequencing was performed on blood. The receptors shown here come from a human donor in good health. Each CDR3 is given with its conserved first and last residue. The order of the fields is clone size, D gene, V gene, J gene, CDR3 DNA, CDR3 protein. A D gene is named only where the DNA matches it firmly. Size tells how often a clone was seen (once, few, many) or the class of an expanded clone, and some rows leave it out.

>-|-|TRBV9|TRBJ1-2
TGTGCCAGCAGCGTCGGAGGGGCCCTCTATGGCTACACCTTC
CASSVGGALYGYTF
>few|TRBD2|TRBV6-5|TRBJ2-1
TGTGCCAGCAGTTACTCCCGTAGCGGGGGGGGGAACAATGAGCAGTTCTTC
CASSYSRSGGGNNEQFF
>-|TRBD2|TRBV4-2|TRBJ2-4
TGTGCCAGCAGCCAAGATAACCGGGGACTAGCGGGGGGGCTGACCAAAAACATTCAGTACTTC
CASSQDNRGLAGGLTKNIQYF
>-|-|TRBV7-8|TRBJ1-4
TGTGCCAGCAGCCGAAGAACAGCGACTAATGAAAAACTGTTTTTT
CASSRRTATNEKLFF
>-|TRBD1|TRBV10-3|TRBJ2-1
TGTGCCATCAGACGGACAGGGCCCTTAGACAATGAGCAGTTCTTC
CAIRRTGPLDNEQFF
>few|-|TRBV20-1|TRBJ2-7
TGCAGTGCTAGAGATAGTCCGGGAACCTACGAGCAGTACTTC
CSARDSPGTYEQYF
>-|-|TRBV11-2|TRBJ1-1
TGTGCCAGCGGGCAGGGCTACACTGAAGCTTTCTTT
CASGQGYTEAFF
>-|-|TRBV20-1|TRBJ2-7
TGCAGTGCTCCACGACAGGCCCAAACCTACGAGCAGTACTTC
CSAPRQAQTYEQYF
>-|-|TRBV24-1|TRBJ2-2
TGTGCCACCAGTGATTTGGGGGCTGCGAGGGCCGGGGAGCTGTTTTTT
CATSDLGAARAGELFF
>few|TRBD2|TRBV7-6|TRBJ2-7
TGTGCCAGCAGCTTGAGTTGGAGCGGGGGGAACTACGAGCAGTACTTC
CASSLSWSGGNYEQYF
>few|-|TRBV6-5|TRBJ2-7
TGTGCCAGTGGCGCGGGGTCAACCTCCTACGAGCAGTACTTC
CASGAGSTSYEQYF
>few|-|TRBV6-6|TRBJ1-2
TGTGCCAGCAGTGATGACAGGCGGGACTATGGCTACACCTTC
CASSDDRRDYGYTF
>-|-|TRBV6-5|TRBJ2-1
TGTGCCAGCAGCTCCATCACTGAACGGTCCTACAATGAGCAGTTCTTC
CASSSITERSYNEQFF
>few|TRBD1|TRBV12-3/TRBV12-4|TRBJ1-5
TGTGCCAGCAGTTTTGGACAGGGGATCCATCAGCCCCAGCATTTT
CASSFGQGIHQPQHF
>-|TRBD1|TRBV7-9|TRBJ1-2
TGTGCCAGCAGCTTTCGACAGGGACGAGGCTACACCTTC
CASSFRQGRGYTF
>-|-|TRBV5-6|TRBJ2-7
TGTGCCAGCAGCTGGGCCGCTGCAGGCGGCGAGCAGTACTTC
CASSWAAAGGEQYF
>few|-|TRBV28|TRBJ2-1
TGTGCCAGCAGCCCTCACAGGGAGTCCTACAATGAGCAGTTCTTC
CASSPHRESYNEQFF
>once|TRBD1|TRBV6-5|TRBJ1-2
TGTGCCAGCAGTTACTCCGGCCAGGACAGGTTTGCCTACACCTTC
CASSYSGQDRFAYTF
>-|-|TRBV7-2|TRBJ1-1
TGTGCCAGCAGCTTAGATGCGACCCTAGAGGCTTTCTTT
CASSLDATLEAFF
>-|TRBD2|TRBV20-1|TRBJ2-3
TGCAGTGCGAGGGCTAGCGGGGGGGATCCTAGCACAGATACGCAGTATTTT
CSARASGGDPSTDTQYF
>-|-|TRBV7-8|TRBJ1-4
TGTGCCAGCAGCTTAAGGGCCCGGACGAGTGAAAAACTGTTTTTT
CASSLRARTSEKLFF
>few|-|TRBV4-2|TRBJ2-3
TGTGCCAGCAGCCGAGATAGGGATACGCAGTATTTT
CASSRDRDTQYF
>few|-|TRBV12-3/TRBV12-4|TRBJ1-1
TGTGCCAGCAGTTGGGGGGGACTCCCTTATACTGAAGCTTTCTTT
CASSWGGLPYTEAFF
>-|-|TRBV7-2|TRBJ1-2
TGTGCCAGCAGCTTAGGTACAGATGGCTGCACCTTC
CASSLGTDGCTF
>few|TRBD1|TRBV29-1|TRBJ2-7
TGCAGCGGTAGGACAGGGGCGGGCGAGCAGTACTTC
CSGRTGAGEQYF
>-|-|TRBV24-1|TRBJ2-1
TGTGCCACCAGTGATACGGGACCTCCTCGGTCGGAAAATGAGCAGTTCTTC
CATSDTGPPRSENEQFF
>-|TRBD1|TRBV7-2|TRBJ1-1
TGTGCCAGCAGCTTAACAGGGGTCGCTGAAGCTTTCTTT
CASSLTGVAEAFF
>-|-|TRBV3-1|TRBJ2-7
TGTGCCAGCAGCCAAGATGAGTGGCAGGAGGGGACTTACGAGCAGTACTTC
CASSQDEWQEGTYEQYF
>-|-|TRBV7-2|TRBJ2-3
TGTGCCAGCAGCAGGGACATCTCGATCCCAGATACGCAGTATTTT
CASSRDISIPDTQYF
>-|-|TRBV9|TRBJ2-1
TGTGCCAGCAGCCCGGACCAGGGGGGTGAGCAGTTCTTC
CASSPDQGGEQFF
>-|-|TRBV18|TRBJ2-1
TGTGCCAGCTCACCGAGGACCCGAGGGGATGAGCAGTTCTTC
CASSPRTRGDEQFF
>many|TRBD2|TRBV7-2|TRBJ2-5
TGTGCCAGCAGTTCCGGACTAGCAGGCGAGACCCAGTACTTC
CASSSGLAGETQYF
>-|-|TRBV12-3/TRBV12-4|TRBJ1-2
TGTGCCAGCAGTTTAAGAGTCGTGGGCTACACCTTC
CASSLRVVGYTF
>-|-|TRBV4-1|TRBJ1-2
TGCGCCAGCAGCCAAGAGGGGGCGCAGGGCTACACCTTC
CASSQEGAQGYTF
>-|-|TRBV12-5|TRBJ1-1
TGTGCTAGTGGTTACGGGACTGAAGCTTTCTTT
CASGYGTEAFF
>few|-|TRBV12-3/TRBV12-4|TRBJ2-7
TGTGCCAGCAGTTTCTCGGTTACGTGGCAGTACTTC
CASSFSVTWQYF
>-|TRBD2|TRBV5-1|TRBJ2-5
TGCGCCAGCAGCGGACTAGCGGGGAGTCAAGAGACCCAGTACTTC
CASSGLAGSQETQYF
>few|-|TRBV20-1|TRBJ1-1
TGCAGTGCTAGGGAGCCGGGCACTAAGAACACTGAAGCTTTCTTT
CSAREPGTKNTEAFF
>-|TRBD2|TRBV20-1|TRBJ2-1
TGCAGTGCCCTCAGGAGACTAGCGGGCACCAATGAGCAGTTCTTC
CSALRRLAGTNEQFF
>-|TRBD1|TRBV6-2/TRBV6-3|TRBJ2-4
TGTGCCAGCAGCTCCGTGAGACAGGGAGTCGGGGAGCAGTACTTC
CASSSVRQGVGEQYF
>-|-|TRBV4-2|TRBJ2-2
TGTGCCAGCAGCCAAACTGCCATAAACACCGGGGAGCTGTTTTTT
CASSQTAINTGELFF
>-|TRBD2|TRBV20-1|TRBJ2-1
TGCAGTGCTAGAAGCGCGGGACTATCCTACAATGAGCAGTTCTTC
CSARSAGLSYNEQFF
>-|TRBD1|TRBV5-6|TRBJ2-7
TGTGCCAGCAGCCCCAACAGGGGGCGGGATTTCAACAATGAGCAGTACTTC
CASSPNRGRDFNNEQYF
>few|TRBD2|TRBV4-3|TRBJ2-7
TGCGCCAGCAGCCAAGTACTAGCGGGGGTTCACGAGCAGTACTTC
CASSQVLAGVHEQYF
>few|TRBD1|TRBV6-2/TRBV6-3|TRBJ2-6
TGTGCCAGCAGTTCCCGGACAGGGTATTGGTCTGGGGCCAACGTCCTGACTTTC
CASSSRTGYWSGANVLTF
>few|-|TRBV29-1|TRBJ2-5
TGCAGCGTTGAAGACTGGCAGGGAGAGACCCAGTACTTC
CSVEDWQGETQYF
>-|TRBD1|TRBV6-2/TRBV6-3|TRBJ2-3
TGTGCCAGCAGCTACACTCGGGGCAGGGGGCGCGGAGATACGCAGTATTTT
CASSYTRGRGRGDTQYF
>-|TRBD1|TRBV12-3/TRBV12-4|TRBJ1-2
TGTGCCAGCAGTTCGACAGGGTATAGCTATGGCTACACCTTC
CASSSTGYSYGYTF
>-|-|TRBV10-3|TRBJ1-4
TGTGCCATCAGTGAAGCGGACCGGAGGACTAATGAAAAACTGTTTTTT
CAISEADRRTNEKLFF
>-|-|TRBV7-8|TRBJ1-5
TGTGCCAGCAGCTTATGGATCAATCAGCCCCAGCATTTT
CASSLWINQPQHF
>-|TRBD2|TRBV29-1|TRBJ2-7
TGCAGCGTTGGCCTAGCGGGGGGAAGCTCCTACGAGCAGTACTTC
CSVGLAGGSSYEQYF
>many|TRBD1|TRBV28|TRBJ2-4
TGTGCCAGCAGTTCATACCCGGACAGGGGAAACATTCAGTACTTC
CASSSYPDRGNIQYF
>-|-|TRBV15|TRBJ2-7
TGTGCCACCAGCTTTGGCCTAAGCTCCTACGAGCAGTACTTC
CATSFGLSSYEQYF